This T cell receptor (beta chain) was captured by sequencing in a study of blood T cell repertoires in COVID-19. Data came from immunoSEQ multiplex PCR; TCRdb stores just in-frame clones and leaves some out. The sample lists 200,000 to 250,000 clones; 83% were seen once. The CDR3 covers 15 residues. The V segment lost 5 bases and the J segment 2 bases; nucleotides outside the gene matches: 7. Germline CDR1 MNHEY, CDR2 SVGAGI. V is TRBV6-5 and J is TRBJ2-7; TRBD1 matches 9 bases. The sequence was collected from a woman aged 45-60 years who had been exposed to COVID-19. The sample taken for sequencing was PBMCs or T cells enriched from blood (not recorded which). The CDR3 DNA is TGTGCCAGCAGTCAGACCGGGACAGGGACCTACGAGCAGTACTTC. Protein sequence: CASSQTGTGTYEQYF.